This T cell receptor (beta chain) was sequenced for a study of blood T cell repertoires in COVID-19. Profiling relied on immunoSEQ multiplex PCR, and the TCRdb table lists in-frame clones only, not all of them. The table has roughly 79,000 clones, 80% to 85% seen once. The germline V gene encodes CDR1 DFQATT and CDR2 SNEGSKA (reference sequence). The V gene lost 3 bases and the J gene lost 3 bases, with 11 bases spanning the gap. The CDR3 sequence is 14 residues long. Sequencing used peripheral blood. This chain joins TRBV20-1 and TRBJ2-2, with D perhaps matching TRBD2 (5 bases). The clonotype originates from a man aged 50-60 years with acute or convalescent COVID-19. CDR3 sequence (DNA): TGCAGTGCTAGTCGGGGTATCGACACCGGGGAGCTGTTTTTT. This sequence encodes CSASRGIDTGELFF.